The clone carrying this TCR beta chain has ten or more counts. With V trimmed by 3 bases and J by 8 bases, 7 bases remained unmatched. The germline gives CDR1 GTSNPN, CDR2 SVGIG (reference sequence). This CDR3 has 13 residues. Newly diagnosed hyperthyroidism, duration under 2 months, in patients aged 18 to 65. Preceding any ophthalmopathy symptoms, the blood sample dates from first hyperthyroidism diagnosis. The sample belongs to a study of T cells in Graves' hyperthyroidism and ophthalmopathy. RNA transcripts provided the source from which TCR beta CDR3 regions were amplified. Researchers ran a first-round RT-PCR on the TCR CDR3 using the HTBI primer set. From the multiplex PCR reads, TCRdb called clonotypes with MiXCR, one entry per CDR3 protein. The profile shows 300,000 to 450,000 distinct CDR3 sequences, about 15% of them singletons.

The chain links TRBV30 to TRBJ2-1; 7 bases are a match to TRBD1. This receptor was identified in a woman between 25 and 40 years old with Graves' hyperthyroidism that later progressed to Graves' ophthalmopathy. The sample comprised blood. CDR3: CAWREQGFDEQFF. The DNA of the CDR3 is TGTGCCTGGAGGGAACAGGGGTTCGATGAGCAGTTCTTC.